This T cell receptor beta chain was captured by sequencing in a study of CD8 T cells in ankylosing spondylitis. Regarding the study as a whole: Reactive arthritis synovial fluid and blood previously showed some of these motif variants. Those disease-linked clones were CD8+; they were also relatively rare in peripheral blood. Significant enrichment of disease-linked clones was reported in matched ankylosing spondylitis synovial fluid. The study identified a TCR beta motif of 7 or 8 highly homologous variants that appeared characteristic of ankylosing spondylitis blood.

The CDR3 has 13 amino acids. Trimming took 4 bases from V and 6 from J, leaving 13 bases between them. The V gene's germline CDR1 is MNHEY and CDR2 SMNVEV (reference sequence). TCRdb ran MiXCR on the 5' RACE reads and lists one entry per CDR3 protein. The data contain a few hundred thousand distinct CDR3 sequences, 20% to 25% of them singletons. About this clonotype itself: Its target is not known.

The sequencing input was blood, either unsorted or a sorted T cell fraction (not recorded which). This clonotype was obtained from a male donor with ankylosing spondylitis. The rearrangement uses TRBV27 and TRBJ2-7, with D maybe TRBD1 (6 bases). In nucleotides, the CDR3 is TGTGCCAGCAGTTACAACAGGGACCGCGAGCAGTACTTC. It yields the protein CASSYNRDREQYF.